This TCR beta chain was identified during a study of technical replicates of blood from a handful of donors. V dropped 0 bases and J dropped 5 bases, with 11 bases sitting between them. Germline CDR1 MNHEY, CDR2 SVGAGI. The CDR3 consists of 15 residues. The table came from immunoSEQ multiplex PCR; TCRdb's copy has only in-frame clones and leaves some out. The table shows some 74,000 clones, with 95% to 98% occurring only once. The TCR comes from a human donor in good health. What was sequenced was T cells isolated from PBMCs. The chain is built from TRBV6-5 and TRBJ1-5, with no clear D. The CDR3 DNA reads TGTGCCAGCAGTTACTCCCCAGGTTCCCATCAGCCCCAGCATTTT. It codes for CASSYSPGSHQPQHF.